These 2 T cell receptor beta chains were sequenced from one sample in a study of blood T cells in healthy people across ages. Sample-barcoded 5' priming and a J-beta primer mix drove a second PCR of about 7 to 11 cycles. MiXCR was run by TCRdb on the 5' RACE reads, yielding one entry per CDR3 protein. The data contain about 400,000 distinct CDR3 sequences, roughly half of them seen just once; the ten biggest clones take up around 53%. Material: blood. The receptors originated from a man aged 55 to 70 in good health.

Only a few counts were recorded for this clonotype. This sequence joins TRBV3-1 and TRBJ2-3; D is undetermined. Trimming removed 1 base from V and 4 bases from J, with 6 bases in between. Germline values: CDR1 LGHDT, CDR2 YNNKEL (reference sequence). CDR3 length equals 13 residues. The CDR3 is CASSQAGADTQYF. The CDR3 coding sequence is TGTGCCAGCAGCCAAGCTGGCGCAGATACGCAGTATTTT.

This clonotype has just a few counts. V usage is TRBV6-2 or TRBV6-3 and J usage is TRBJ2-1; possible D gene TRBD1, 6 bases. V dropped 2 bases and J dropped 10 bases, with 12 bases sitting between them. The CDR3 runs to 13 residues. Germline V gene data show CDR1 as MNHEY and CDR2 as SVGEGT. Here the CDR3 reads CASSYNQGFEQFF. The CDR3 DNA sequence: TGTGCCAGCAGTTACAATCAGGGGTTCGAGCAGTTCTTC.